The clone carrying this T cell receptor beta chain was counted once. Its target is not known. Assay used: immunoSEQ multiplex PCR; TCRdb lists only in-frame clones, some missing. Among 45,000 to 60,000 clones, roughly 91% were seen once, and the ten largest hold almost 2.5%. This entry is derived from a study of graft-versus-host responses after intestinal transplantation. Study information: Transplant recipients had multivisceral, liver-intestinal, or isolated intestinal grafts.

The CDR3 spans 15 residues. Germline CDR1 and CDR2: GTSNPN and SVGIG (reference sequence). V was clipped by 0 bases and J by 9 bases, with 18 bases between them. Sequenced material: unstimulated CD4+ T cells sorted from spleen or lymph node cells, taken before transplant. The TCR sequence derives from a human donor who was the organ donor for an intestinal transplant. The J gene is TRBJ2-1, the V gene TRBV30; D gene uncertain. CDR3 bases: TGTGCCTGGAGTGTATCTCTACTGGGGTGGAGTGAGCAGTTCTTC. It is translated as CAWSVSLLGWSEQFF. Filled out from reference TRBV30 and TRBJ2-1, the complete variable domain reads SQTIHQWPATLVQPVGSPLSLECTVEGTSNPNLYWYRQAAGRGLQLLFYSVGIGQISSEVPQNLSASRPQDRQFILSSKKLLLSDSGFYLCAWSVSLLGWSEQFFGPGTRLTVL.